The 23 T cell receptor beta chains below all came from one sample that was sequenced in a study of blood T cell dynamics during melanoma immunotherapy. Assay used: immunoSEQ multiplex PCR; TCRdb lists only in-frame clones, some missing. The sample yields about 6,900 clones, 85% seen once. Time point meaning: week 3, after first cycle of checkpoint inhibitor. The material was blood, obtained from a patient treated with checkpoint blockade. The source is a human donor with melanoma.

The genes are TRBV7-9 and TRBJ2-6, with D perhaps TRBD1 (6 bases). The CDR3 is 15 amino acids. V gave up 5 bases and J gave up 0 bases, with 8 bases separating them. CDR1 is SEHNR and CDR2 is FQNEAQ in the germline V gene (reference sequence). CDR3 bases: TGTGCCAGCAGCCCAGGGGTCTCTGGGGCCAACGTCCTGACTTTC. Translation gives CASSPGVSGANVLTF.

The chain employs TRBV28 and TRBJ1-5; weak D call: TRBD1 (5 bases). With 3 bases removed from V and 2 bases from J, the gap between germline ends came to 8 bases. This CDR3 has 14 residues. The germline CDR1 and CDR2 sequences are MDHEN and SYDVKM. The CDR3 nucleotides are TGTGCCAGCAGTTTGGGGGGTGGCAATCAGCCCCAGCATTTT. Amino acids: CASSLGGGNQPQHF.

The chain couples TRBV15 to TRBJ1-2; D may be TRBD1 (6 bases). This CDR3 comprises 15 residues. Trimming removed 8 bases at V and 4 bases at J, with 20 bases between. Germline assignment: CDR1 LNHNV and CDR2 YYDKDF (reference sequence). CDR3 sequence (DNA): TGTGCCACCTCGAGGGGGTCGGGACGGGGCTATGGCTACACCTTC. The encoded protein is CATSRGSGRGYGYTF. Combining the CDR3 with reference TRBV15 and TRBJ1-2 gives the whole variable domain DAMVIQNPRYQVTQFGKPVTLSCSQTLNHNVMYWYQQKSSQAPKLLFHYYDKDFNNEADTPDNFQSRRPNTSFCFLDIRSPGLGDTAMYLCATSRGSGRGYGYTFGSGTRLTVV.

The DNA for the CDR3 is TGTGCCACCAGCAGGGACCGTCCAGGGGGCCCTTCGCCCCAGCATTTT. It translates to CATSRDRPGGPSPQHF. The chain is built from TRBV15 and TRBJ1-5, with 8 bases matching TRBD1. The CDR3 sequence is 16 residues long. After removal of 3 bases from V and 9 bases from J, the junction contained 13 bases not matched to a gene. Germline-derived CDR1 and CDR2 are LNHNV and YYDKDF (reference sequence). Variable domain in full (rest from reference TRBV15 and TRBJ1-5): DAMVIQNPRYQVTQFGKPVTLSCSQTLNHNVMYWYQQKSSQAPKLLFHYYDKDFNNEADTPDNFQSRRPNTSFCFLDIRSPGLGDTAMYLCATSRDRPGGPSPQHFGDGTRLSIL.

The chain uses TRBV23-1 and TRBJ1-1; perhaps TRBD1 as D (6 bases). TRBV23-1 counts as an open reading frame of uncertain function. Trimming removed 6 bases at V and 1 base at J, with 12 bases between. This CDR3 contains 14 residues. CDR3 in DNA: TGCGCCAGCAGCCGAGTGACAGGGAACACTGAAGCTTTCTTT. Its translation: CASSRVTGNTEAFF.

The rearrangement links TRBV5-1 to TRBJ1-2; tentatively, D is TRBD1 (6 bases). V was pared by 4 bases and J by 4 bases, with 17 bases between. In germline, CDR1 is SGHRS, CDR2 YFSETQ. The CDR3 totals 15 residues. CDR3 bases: TGCGCCAGCAGCCCCCAGGGGATGGCCGGCTATGGCTACACCTTC. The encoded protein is CASSPQGMAGYGYTF.

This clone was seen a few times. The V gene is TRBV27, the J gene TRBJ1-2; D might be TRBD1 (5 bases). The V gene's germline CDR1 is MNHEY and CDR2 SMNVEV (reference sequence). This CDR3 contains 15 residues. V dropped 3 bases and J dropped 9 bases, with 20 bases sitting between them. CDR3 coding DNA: TGTGCCAGCAGTTTTGGGGGAGGGAAGGGAACGAGCTACACCTTC. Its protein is CASSFGGGKGTSYTF.

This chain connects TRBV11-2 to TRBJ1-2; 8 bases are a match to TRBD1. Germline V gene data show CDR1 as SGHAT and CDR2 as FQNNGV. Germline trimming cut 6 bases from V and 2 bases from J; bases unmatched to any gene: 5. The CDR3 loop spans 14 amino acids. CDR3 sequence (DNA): TGTGCCAGCAGGTCAACAGGGGGGAACTATGGCTACACCTTC. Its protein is CASRSTGGNYGYTF.

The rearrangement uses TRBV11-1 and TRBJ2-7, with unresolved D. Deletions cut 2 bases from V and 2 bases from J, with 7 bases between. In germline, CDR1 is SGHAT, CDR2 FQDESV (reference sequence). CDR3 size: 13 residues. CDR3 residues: CASSLRHTYEQYF. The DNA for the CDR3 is TGTGCCAGCAGCTTACGCCATACCTACGAGCAGTACTTC.

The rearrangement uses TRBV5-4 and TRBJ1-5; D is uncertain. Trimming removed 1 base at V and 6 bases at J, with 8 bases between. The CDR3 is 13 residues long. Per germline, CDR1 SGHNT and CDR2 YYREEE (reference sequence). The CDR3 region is CASSLNEGQPQHF. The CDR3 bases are TGTGCCAGCAGCTTGAATGAGGGTCAGCCCCAGCATTTT.

For the CDR3, the DNA is TGTGCCAGCAGTCAGGACGGGAGCAATCAGCCCCAGCATTTT. Translating it yields CASSQDGSNQPQHF. This chain joins TRBV2 and TRBJ1-5; D not resolved. Trimming cost V 5 bases and J 1 base, with 9 bases left between them. Looked up from germline, CDR1 is SNHLY and CDR2 is FYNNEI. The length of the CDR3 is 14 residues. Based on the CDR3 plus reference TRBV2 and TRBJ1-5, the full variable domain is EPEVTQTPSHQVTQMGQEVILRCVPISNHLYFYWYRQILGQKVEFLVSFYNNEISEKSEIFDDQFSVERPDGSNFTLKIRSTKLEDSAMYFCASSQDGSNQPQHFGDGTRLSIL.

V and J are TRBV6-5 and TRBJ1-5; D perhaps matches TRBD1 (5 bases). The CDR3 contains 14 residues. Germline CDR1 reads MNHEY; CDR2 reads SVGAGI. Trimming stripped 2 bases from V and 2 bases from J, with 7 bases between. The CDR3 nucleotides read TGTGCCAGCAGTTACACGGGACGCAATCAGCCCCAGCATTTT. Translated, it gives CASSYTGRNQPQHF.

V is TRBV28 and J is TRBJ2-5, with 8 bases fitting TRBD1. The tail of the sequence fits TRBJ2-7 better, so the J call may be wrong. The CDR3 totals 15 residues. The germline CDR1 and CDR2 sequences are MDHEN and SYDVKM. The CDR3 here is CASSLLGQGDGEQYF. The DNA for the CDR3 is TGTGCCAGCAGTTTACTAGGACAGGGCGACGGCGAGCAGTACTTC.

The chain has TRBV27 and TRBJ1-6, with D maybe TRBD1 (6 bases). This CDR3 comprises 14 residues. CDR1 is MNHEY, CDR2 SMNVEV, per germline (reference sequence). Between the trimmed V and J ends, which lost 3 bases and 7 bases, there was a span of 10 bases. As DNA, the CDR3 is TGTGCCAGCAGTTTCGGGGGCCCAAATTCACCCCTCCACTTT. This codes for CASSFGGPNSPLHF.

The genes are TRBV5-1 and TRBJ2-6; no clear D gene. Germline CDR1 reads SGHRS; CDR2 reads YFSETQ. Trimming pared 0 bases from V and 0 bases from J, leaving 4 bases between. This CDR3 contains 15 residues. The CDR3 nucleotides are TGCGCCAGCAGCTTGGGGGGCTCTGGGGCCAACGTCCTGACTTTC. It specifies CASSLGGSGANVLTF.

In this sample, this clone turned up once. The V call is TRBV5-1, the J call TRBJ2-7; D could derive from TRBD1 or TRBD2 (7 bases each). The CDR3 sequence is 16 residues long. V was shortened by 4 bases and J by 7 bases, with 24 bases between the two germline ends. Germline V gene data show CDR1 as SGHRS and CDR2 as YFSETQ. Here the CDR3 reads CASSPKASGTAGEQYF. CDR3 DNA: TGCGCCAGCAGCCCAAAAGCTTCCGGGACAGCGGGAGAGCAGTACTTC. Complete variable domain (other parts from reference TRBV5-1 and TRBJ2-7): KAGVTQTPRYLIKTRGQQVTLSCSPISGHRSVSWYQQTPGQGLQFLFEYFSETQRNKGNFPGRFSGRQFSNSRSEMNVSTLELGDSALYLCASSPKASGTAGEQYFGPGTRLTVT.

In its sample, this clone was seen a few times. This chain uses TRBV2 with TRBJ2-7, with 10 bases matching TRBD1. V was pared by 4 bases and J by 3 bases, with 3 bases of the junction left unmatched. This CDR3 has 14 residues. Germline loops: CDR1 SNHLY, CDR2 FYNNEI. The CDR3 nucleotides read TGTGCCAGCAGTGCCGGACAGGGGGGCTACGAGCAGTACGTC. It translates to CASSAGQGGYEQYV.

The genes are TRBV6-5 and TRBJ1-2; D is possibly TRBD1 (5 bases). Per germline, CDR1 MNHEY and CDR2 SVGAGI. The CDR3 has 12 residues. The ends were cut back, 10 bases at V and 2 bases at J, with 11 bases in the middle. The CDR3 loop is CATRQTNYGYTF. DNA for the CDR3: TGTGCCACCCGACAGACCAACTATGGCTACACCTTC.

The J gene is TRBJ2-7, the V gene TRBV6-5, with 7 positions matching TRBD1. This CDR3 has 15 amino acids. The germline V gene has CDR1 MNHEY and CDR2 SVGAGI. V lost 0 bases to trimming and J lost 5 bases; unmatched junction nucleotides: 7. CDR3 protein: CASSYSKGTDDEQYF. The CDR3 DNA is TGTGCCAGCAGTTACTCGAAGGGGACAGATGACGAGCAGTACTTC.

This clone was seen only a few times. CDR3 amino acids: CASSQVDFIPGGAYEQYF. CDR3 bases: TGCGCCAGCAGCCAAGTAGATTTCATTCCCGGGGGGGCGTACGAGCAGTACTTC. V is TRBV4-1 and J is TRBJ2-7; TRBD2 agrees at 8 bases. Per the germline V gene, CDR1 is MGHRA and CDR2 is YSYEKL. The CDR3 extends over 18 amino acids. Losses at the gene ends were 1 base for V and 4 bases for J; bases not matched to a gene: 15.

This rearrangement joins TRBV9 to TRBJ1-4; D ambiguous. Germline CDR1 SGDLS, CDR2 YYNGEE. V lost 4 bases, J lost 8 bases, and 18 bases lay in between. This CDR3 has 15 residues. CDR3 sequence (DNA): TGTGCCAGCAGCCCCTCTCCGACTCGAGGCGAAAAACTGTTTTTT. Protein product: CASSPSPTRGEKLFF.

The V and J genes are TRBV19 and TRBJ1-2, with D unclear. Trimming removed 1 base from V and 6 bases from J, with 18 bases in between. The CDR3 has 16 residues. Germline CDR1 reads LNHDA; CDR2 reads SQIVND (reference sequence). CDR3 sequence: CASSIVSPTKTHGYTF. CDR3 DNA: TGTGCCAGTAGTATAGTTTCACCGACCAAGACCCATGGCTACACCTTC.

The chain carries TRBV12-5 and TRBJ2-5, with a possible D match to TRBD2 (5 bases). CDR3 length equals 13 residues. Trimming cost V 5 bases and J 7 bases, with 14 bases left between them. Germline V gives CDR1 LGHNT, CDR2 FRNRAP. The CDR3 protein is CASGITRIGTQYF. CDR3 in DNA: TGTGCTAGTGGTATTACTAGAATAGGGACCCAGTACTTC.